The 10 T cell receptor beta chains presented below share a single source sample, sequenced in a study of STAT5B mutations in CD4+ large granular lymphocyte leukemia. Method: immunoSEQ multiplex PCR; TCRdb's copy keeps in-frame clones and lacks some. The sample holds approximately 35,000 clones, over 60% seen once. Sequenced: CD4+ T cells from blood buffy coats. These receptors originate from a human donor in good health.

J is TRBJ2-1 and V is TRBV27; D may correspond to TRBD1 or TRBD2 (5 bases each). The V end lost 5 bases, the J end lost 6 bases, and 17 bases lay between the germline ends. The germline CDR1 and CDR2 sequences are MNHEY and SMNVEV (reference sequence). CDR3 length equals 15 residues. The CDR3 coding sequence is TGTGCCAGCAGTCGCCTCGGGACGGATTCCAATGAGCAGTTCTTC. Amino acid sequence: CASSRLGTDSNEQFF.

This chain links TRBV2 with TRBJ2-1; TRBD2 matches at 10 bases. Trimming cost V 3 bases and J 0 bases; bases outside gene matches: 17. CDR1 and CDR2 from the germline V gene are SNHLY and FYNNEI. The CDR3 loop spans 21 amino acids. In DNA, the CDR3 is TGTGCCAGCAGTGACCCCCTTCCATTTAGCGGGAGGTCCCCCTCCTACAATGAGCAGTTCTTC. Encoded protein: CASSDPLPFSGRSPSYNEQFF.

The chain joins TRBV7-9 to TRBJ1-1; TRBD1 might be the D (5 bases). Per germline, CDR1 SEHNR and CDR2 FQNEAQ (reference sequence). This CDR3 is 13 amino acids long. Trimming removed 2 bases at V and 6 bases at J, with 10 bases between. As DNA, the CDR3 is TGTGCCAGCAGCTTATCGTCGGGGGCTGAAGCTTTCTTT. Protein: CASSLSSGAEAFF.

V and J are TRBV10-2 and TRBJ2-1, with 11 bases identical to TRBD2. The germline gives CDR1 WSHSY, CDR2 SAAADI. V lost 3 bases to trimming and J lost 9 bases; unmatched junction nucleotides: 4. The CDR3 length is 14 residues. CDR3 sequence reads: CASSELAGAAEQFF. CDR3 in DNA: TGCGCCAGCAGTGAACTAGCGGGAGCGGCTGAGCAGTTCTTC.

The chain recombines TRBV7-6 with TRBJ2-5; no reliable D call. This CDR3 has 14 residues. Trimming shortened V by 6 bases and J by 0 bases, and 11 bases separated the two germline ends. The V gene's germline CDR1 is SGHVS and CDR2 FNYEAQ. As DNA, the CDR3 is TGTGCCAGCAGTTCCGGATCGAACCAAGAGACCCAGTACTTC. Its translation is CASSSGSNQETQYF.

The chain joins TRBV7-9 to TRBJ2-6; D ambiguous. Germline V gene lookup returns CDR1 SEHNR and CDR2 FQNEAQ (reference sequence). Trimming removed 2 bases at V and 1 base at J, with 3 bases between. There are 14 residues in the CDR3. CDR3 in DNA: TGTGCCAGCAGCTTACAATCTGGGGCCAACGTCCTGACTTTC. Translation gives CASSLQSGANVLTF. Full variable domain (remainder filled in from reference TRBV7-9 and TRBJ2-6): DTGVSQNPRHKITKRGQNVTFRCDPISEHNRLYWYRQTLGQGPEFLTYFQNEAQLEKSRLLSDRFSAERPKGSFSTLEIQRTEQGDSAMYLCASSLQSGANVLTFGAGSRLTVL.

The chain links TRBV6-5 to TRBJ1-2, with 7 nucleotides matching TRBD1. The CDR3 is made up of 13 amino acids. Germline values: CDR1 MNHEY, CDR2 SVGAGI. The ends lost 0 bases at V and 6 bases at J; junction bases unmatched: 1. The CDR3 DNA reads TGTGCCAGCAGTTACTCGGGGACAGATGGCTACACCTTC. It codes for CASSYSGTDGYTF.

Written as DNA, the CDR3 is TGTGCCTGGAGCAGGACAGCGGGACCCAACAATGAGCAGTTCTTC. This codes for CAWSRTAGPNNEQFF. The gene calls are TRBV30 and TRBJ2-1; tentative D call: TRBD2 (7 bases). The V and J ends lost 3 bases and 5 bases respectively, with 17 bases between them. The CDR3 is made up of 15 amino acids. CDR1 is GTSNPN and CDR2 is SVGIG in the germline V gene (reference sequence). Using reference TRBV30 and TRBJ2-1 for the parts outside the CDR3, the full variable domain is SQTIHQWPATLVQPVGSPLSLECTVEGTSNPNLYWYRQAAGRGLQLLFYSVGIGQISSEVPQNLSASRPQDRQFILSSKKLLLSDSGFYLCAWSRTAGPNNEQFFGPGTRLTVL.

The CDR3 DNA is TGTGCCACCAGCAGAGTCCTACTAGCGGGAGCCTCCTACGAGCAGTACTTC. Its protein is CATSRVLLAGASYEQYF. The chain joins TRBV15 to TRBJ2-5; TRBD2 agrees at 11 bases. TRBJ2-7 explains the end of the DNA better; the J call may be wrong. The CDR3 is 17 amino acids. Germline assignment: CDR1 LNHNV and CDR2 YYDKDF (reference sequence).

A few counts support this clone. The V call is TRBV10-3, the J call TRBJ2-3; D is unresolved. CDR3 length: 12 residues. The germline CDR1 and CDR2 sequences are ENHRY and SYGVKD. Trimming cost V 6 bases and J 0 bases, with 4 bases left between them. The CDR3 loop is CAISLSTDTQYF. The CDR3 DNA is TGTGCCATCAGCCTTAGCACAGATACGCAGTATTTT.